These 32 T cell receptor beta chains were all obtained from the same sample, sequenced in a study of cytomegalovirus exposure and HLA in healthy donors. Generated by immunoSEQ multiplex PCR, the TCRdb table keeps only in-frame clones and is missing some. Found here are approximately 160,000 clones, more than 70% of them singletons; the top ten hold roughly a tenth. Sequencing input: PBMCs. All receptors derive from a man aged 30 to 39 in good health and CMV-seropositive.

This chain links TRBV10-3 with TRBJ2-1; D possibly corresponds to TRBD2 (8 bases). V was pared by 8 bases and J by 6 bases, with 20 bases between. This CDR3 region has 15 residues. The germline V gene encodes CDR1 ENHRY and CDR2 SYGVKD. CDR3 DNA: TGTGCCATCTGCCCCGGGAGGGGGCAAGGCAATGAGCAGTTCTTC. Translation: CAICPGRGQGNEQFF.

The CDR3 DNA is TGTGCCAGCACCCGGGGGGGTTCATACTATGGCTACACCTTC. Protein: CASTRGGSYYGYTF. The J gene is TRBJ1-2, the V gene TRBV6-1; D perhaps matches TRBD1 (5 bases). The V and J ends lost 7 bases and 3 bases respectively, with 15 bases between them. Germline CDR1 is MNHNS and CDR2 is SASEGT. CDR3 length: 14 residues.

The gene calls are TRBV2 and TRBJ1-4; tentative D call: TRBD1 (6 bases). V was clipped by 6 bases and J by 7 bases, with 18 bases between them. CDR3 size: 15 residues. The germline gives CDR1 SNHLY, CDR2 FYNNEI. CDR3 nucleotide sequence: TGTGCCAGCAGGGCCTCTAGGGGGTTGATTGAAAAACTGTTTTTT. Translated, it gives CASRASRGLIEKLFF.

The chain is built from TRBV28 and TRBJ1-1; D is perhaps TRBD1 (5 bases). The CDR3 runs 14 residues. Trimming left V 6 bases short and J 4 bases short, with 15 bases between. Germline V gene sequence: CDR1 MDHEN, CDR2 SYDVKM. In DNA, the CDR3 is TGTGCCAGCAGAATAGGGGTCGGGGGCACTGAAGCTTTCTTT. Translated, it gives CASRIGVGGTEAFF.

The V and J genes are TRBV5-1 and TRBJ1-1; a possible D gene is TRBD1 (5 bases). The CDR3 is made up of 16 amino acids. Germline loops: CDR1 SGHRS, CDR2 YFSETQ. With 0 bases removed from V and 1 base from J, the gap between germline ends came to 13 bases. The CDR3 spells CASSLAGGSRNTEAFF. DNA of the CDR3: TGCGCCAGCAGCTTGGCGGGGGGGTCCAGGAACACTGAAGCTTTCTTT. Combining the CDR3 with reference TRBV5-1 and TRBJ1-1 gives the whole variable domain KAGVTQTPRYLIKTRGQQVTLSCSPISGHRSVSWYQQTPGQGLQFLFEYFSETQRNKGNFPGRFSGRQFSNSRSEMNVSTLELGDSALYLCASSLAGGSRNTEAFFGQGTRLTVV.

This clone appeared once. The V and J genes are TRBV6-5 and TRBJ2-3, with no clear D. V was clipped by 2 bases and J by 1 base, with 13 bases between them. The CDR3 length is 16 residues. CDR1 is MNHEY and CDR2 is SVGAGI in the germline V gene. The CDR3 sequence: CASSYMGREGTDTQYF. CDR3 DNA: TGTGCCAGCAGTTACATGGGTCGCGAGGGCACAGATACGCAGTATTTT.

This clone was seen a few times. V usage is TRBV7-9 and J usage is TRBJ1-1, with D hard to call. CDR1 SEHNR and CDR2 FQNEAQ come from the germline V gene (reference sequence). Deletions cut 1 base from V and 5 bases from J, with 11 bases between. There are 14 residues in the CDR3. As DNA, the CDR3 is TGTGCCAGCAGCTTAGTTTCGGGTCGGACTGAAGCTTTCTTT. This translates into CASSLVSGRTEAFF.

This clone has a handful of counts. Here the CDR3 reads CASSGGTGGNQPQHF. The CDR3 region has the DNA TGTGCCAGCAGCGGGGGGACAGGGGGCAATCAGCCCCAGCATTTT. J is TRBJ1-5 and V is TRBV27, with TRBD1 matching over 10 bases. CDR1 is MNHEY, CDR2 SMNVEV, per germline (reference sequence). Unmatched junction bases numbered 4, after V lost 6 bases and J lost 2 bases. The CDR3 runs to 15 residues.

This clone was seen only a few times. CDR3 protein: CASSDWDTARPQHF. The DNA of the CDR3 is TGTGCCAGCAGTGACTGGGACACGGCGCGGCCCCAGCATTTT. The chain joins TRBV2 to TRBJ1-5; D may be TRBD1 (6 bases). Trimming took 3 bases from V and 9 from J, leaving 15 bases between them. Germline V gene lookup returns CDR1 SNHLY and CDR2 FYNNEI. The CDR3 is made up of 14 amino acids.

J is TRBJ2-3 and V is TRBV6-1; the match to TRBD2 covers 9 bases. The V and J ends lost 3 bases and 3 bases, in that order; junction bases with no gene match: 7. Germline V gives CDR1 MNHNS, CDR2 SASEGT. The CDR3 has 16 residues. CDR3 amino acids: CASSDWAGGPTDTQYF. In nucleotides, the CDR3 is TGTGCCAGCAGTGACTGGGCGGGAGGGCCGACAGATACGCAGTATTTT.

This chain joins TRBV5-1 and TRBJ2-4, with 8 bases that match TRBD1. CDR1 SGHRS and CDR2 YFSETQ come from the germline V gene. The V and J ends lost 1 base and 7 bases, in that order; junction bases with no gene match: 7. The CDR3 is made up of 15 amino acids. The CDR3 spells CASSLTQGQDNIQYF. The CDR3, as DNA: TGCGCCAGCAGCTTGACGCAGGGACAGGACAACATTCAGTACTTC.

The gene calls are TRBV7-9 and TRBJ1-2, with TRBD1 identical over 10 bases. V dropped 2 bases and J dropped 14; count of bases not matched to a gene: 8. CDR3 length: 13 amino acids. CDR1 SEHNR and CDR2 FQNEAQ come from the germline V gene (reference sequence). CDR3 bases: TGTGCCAGCAGCTTACGGGACAGGGGACCCAAGACCTTC. Encoded protein: CASSLRDRGPKTF.

The chain has TRBV2 and TRBJ1-2, with D uncertain. V was cut by 4 bases and J by 8 bases, with 8 bases left in between. Germline values: CDR1 SNHLY, CDR2 FYNNEI. The CDR3 runs 11 residues. DNA for the CDR3: TGTGCCAGCAGTGGAAGCGGCGGCTACACCTTC. Translated, it gives CASSGSGGYTF.

This clone appeared many times. The chain combines TRBV6-6 with TRBJ2-7; D is ambiguous. CDR3 size: 11 residues. Trimming shortened V by 2 bases and J by 5 bases, and 4 bases separated the two germline ends. Germline-derived CDR1 and CDR2 are MNHNY and SVGAGI (reference sequence). CDR3 sequence: CASSYEHEQYF. The CDR3 coding sequence is TGTGCCAGCAGTTACGAGCACGAGCAGTACTTC.

In regard to this clone: This specimen includes other DNA sequences encoding the same CDR3. The rearrangement joins TRBV2 to TRBJ2-7; 11 bases agree with TRBD1. The germline gives CDR1 SNHLY, CDR2 FYNNEI. This CDR3 region has 15 residues. The J segment lost 1 base and the V segment lost 4 bases, leaving 3 bases of the junction unmatched. CDR3 in DNA: TGTGCCAGCAGTGGGACAGGGGGCTTATCCTACGAGCAGTACTTC. Its translation: CASSGTGGLSYEQYF.

As DNA, the CDR3 is TGTGCCAGCAGGGGGACAGGGAGCACAGATACGCAGTATTTT. As protein: CASRGTGSTDTQYF. The rearrangement uses TRBV28 and TRBJ2-3; 9 nucleotides line up with TRBD1. Per the germline V gene, CDR1 is MDHEN and CDR2 is SYDVKM. Unmatched junction bases numbered 1, after V lost 6 bases and J lost 0 bases. CDR3 length equals 14 residues.

The rearrangement joins TRBV7-2 to TRBJ1-1, with D hard to call. This CDR3 spans 13 amino acids. Germline lookup yields CDR1 SGHTA and CDR2 FQGNSA. Deletions cut 6 bases from V and 5 bases from J, with 13 bases between. CDR3 DNA sequence: TGTGCCAGCAGTCTGAGAAGGGAGACTGAAGCTTTCTTT. This translates into CASSLRRETEAFF. The full variable domain, in which reference TRBV7-2 and TRBJ1-1 provide the parts outside the CDR3, is GAGVSQSPSNKVTEKGKDVELRCDPISGHTALYWYRQSLGQGLEFLIYFQGNSAPDKSGLPSDRFSAERTGGSVSTLTIQRTQQEDSAVYLCASSLRRETEAFFGQGTRLTVV.

The chain recombines TRBV7-9 with TRBJ1-6; no clear D. The V gene's germline CDR1 is SEHNR and CDR2 FQNEAQ (reference sequence). This CDR3 contains 14 residues. V was cut by 0 bases and J by 5 bases, with 5 bases left in between. CDR3 region: CASSLASDNSPLHF. The CDR3 nucleotides are TGTGCCAGCAGCTTAGCCTCAGATAATTCACCCCTCCACTTT.

V and J are TRBV6-1 and TRBJ2-7; 9 bases line up with TRBD2. Looked up from germline, CDR1 is MNHNS and CDR2 is SASEGT. This CDR3 spans 12 amino acids. The trim removed 7 bases at V and 4 bases at J, leaving 2 bases unmatched. The CDR3 sequence: CASTRGGYEQYF. CDR3 DNA sequence: TGTGCCAGCACGCGGGGGGGGTACGAGCAGTACTTC.

V is TRBV9 and J is TRBJ2-3; TRBD1 might be the D (6 bases). CDR1 and CDR2 (germline): SGDLS, YYNGEE. Trimming left V 3 bases short and J 6 bases short, with 11 bases between. The CDR3 covers 13 residues. The CDR3 DNA sequence: TGTGCCAGCAGCGCTGGGGGCGGCGATACGCAGTATTTT. It codes for CASSAGGGDTQYF.

The chain employs TRBV6-6 and TRBJ2-1; D call uncertain. In germline, CDR1 is MNHNY, CDR2 SVGAGI (reference sequence). The CDR3 totals 12 residues. The V and J ends lost 0 bases and 14 bases respectively, with 11 bases between them. The CDR3 bases are TGTGCCAGCAGTTACTCGAAGGAGAATGAGTTCTTC. The encoded protein is CASSYSKENEFF.

The chain joins TRBV11-3 to TRBJ2-7, with 8 positions matching TRBD1. V shed 5 bases, J shed 2 bases, and the junction held 8 bases outside the gene matches. CDR3 length: 15 amino acids. Germline V gene lookup returns CDR1 SGHNT and CDR2 YENEEA. CDR3 DNA: TGTGCCAGCAGCGGGCCGGGACAGGCGGCCTACGAGCAGTACTTC. Its protein is CASSGPGQAAYEQYF.

This chain uses TRBV18 with TRBJ2-5, with D possibly matching TRBD2 (6 bases). CDR1 is KGHSH, CDR2 LQKENI, per germline. The CDR3 contains 16 residues. V lost 6 bases to trimming and J lost 7 bases, with 24 bases between them. DNA of the CDR3: TGTGCCAGCTCTCTAGCCGCCTTTTCCAGGGAGGTGACCCAGTACTTC. Amino acids: CASSLAAFSREVTQYF.

The chain employs TRBV5-5 and TRBJ2-7; 7 positions match TRBD1. J gave up 6 bases and V 3 bases, and 9 bases lay outside the gene matches. The CDR3 spans 14 residues. Germline CDR1 and CDR2: SGHKS and YYEKEE (reference sequence). As DNA, the CDR3 is TGTGCCAGCAGCTCTCGACAGGGAACCTCCGAGCAGTACTTC. Its protein is CASSSRQGTSEQYF.

This rearrangement joins TRBV7-2 to TRBJ2-5, with 13 positions matching TRBD2. Germline values: CDR1 SGHTA, CDR2 FQGNSA. The CDR3 is 17 residues long. Trimming cost V 5 bases and J 5 bases; bases outside gene matches: 11. CDR3 loop: CASSAGLAGVGRETQYF. CDR3 bases: TGTGCCAGCAGCGCCGGACTAGCGGGGGTGGGGAGGGAGACCCAGTACTTC.

This chain joins TRBV28 and TRBJ1-1, with D uncertain. This CDR3 has 12 amino acids. CDR1 and CDR2 (germline): MDHEN, SYDVKM. V shed 4 bases and J shed 6 bases, with 9 bases lying between them. The CDR3 sequence: CASSWAGAEAFF. The DNA of the CDR3 is TGTGCCAGCAGTTGGGCGGGAGCTGAAGCTTTCTTT.

This chain links TRBV30 with TRBJ1-1, with a tentative D call TRBD1 (6 bases). This CDR3 is 13 amino acids long. Per germline, CDR1 GTSNPN and CDR2 SVGIG (reference sequence). Trimming cost V 2 bases and J 7 bases, with 14 bases left between them. The CDR3 here is CAWSRGRGIEAFF. CDR3 DNA: TGTGCCTGGAGTAGGGGGAGGGGGATTGAAGCTTTCTTT.

In its sample, this clone was seen once. This sequence joins TRBV7-2 and TRBJ1-1; 9 bases agree with TRBD1. CDR1 and CDR2 from the germline V gene are SGHTA and FQGNSA. The CDR3 is made up of 15 amino acids. The junction had 3 bases not matched to a gene; V was cut back by 3 bases and J by 1 base. CDR3 amino acids: CASSLWTGENTEAFF. CDR3 coding DNA: TGTGCCAGCAGCTTGTGGACAGGGGAGAACACTGAAGCTTTCTTT.

A few counts support this clone. The rearrangement uses TRBV9 and TRBJ2-3; unclear D gene. Germline assignment: CDR1 SGDLS and CDR2 YYNGEE. The CDR3 consists of 13 residues. With 0 bases removed from V and 3 bases from J, the gap between germline ends came to 5 bases. The CDR3 sequence is CASSVGDTDTQYF. The DNA for the CDR3 is TGTGCCAGCAGCGTAGGAGATACAGATACGCAGTATTTT.

V usage is TRBV10-3 and J usage is TRBJ2-1; TRBD2 matches 7 bases. Germline loops: CDR1 ENHRY, CDR2 SYGVKD. Germline trimming cut 0 bases from V and 2 bases from J; bases unmatched to any gene: 7. The CDR3 sequence is 17 residues long. The CDR3 sequence is CAISESSRGRAYNEQFF. The CDR3 DNA reads TGTGCCATCAGTGAGTCTAGCCGCGGGAGAGCCTACAATGAGCAGTTCTTC.

V gene TRBV7-8 combines with J gene TRBJ1-4; possible D gene TRBD1, 6 bases. Trimming removed 1 base at V and 8 bases at J, with 8 bases between. This CDR3 has 13 residues. Germline CDR1 SGHVS, CDR2 FQNEAQ. This CDR3 reads CASSLGTVEKLFF. The CDR3, as DNA: TGTGCCAGCAGCTTAGGGACAGTCGAAAAACTGTTTTTT.

This rearrangement joins TRBV5-6 to TRBJ2-5; D gene unclear. This CDR3 is 16 amino acids long. V was cut by 1 base and J by 2 bases, with 15 bases left in between. Germline CDR1 is SGHDT and CDR2 is YYEEEE. The CDR3 spells CASSLRGGVVQETQYF. In DNA, the CDR3 is TGTGCCAGCAGCTTGAGAGGTGGAGTGGTTCAAGAGACCCAGTACTTC. The whole variable domain, remainder taken from reference TRBV5-6 and TRBJ2-5, is DAGVTQSPTHLIKTRGQQVTLRCSPKSGHDTVSWYQQALGQGPQFIFQYYEEEERQRGNFPDRFSGHQFPNYSSELNVNALLLGDSALYLCASSLRGGVVQETQYFGPGTRLLVL.